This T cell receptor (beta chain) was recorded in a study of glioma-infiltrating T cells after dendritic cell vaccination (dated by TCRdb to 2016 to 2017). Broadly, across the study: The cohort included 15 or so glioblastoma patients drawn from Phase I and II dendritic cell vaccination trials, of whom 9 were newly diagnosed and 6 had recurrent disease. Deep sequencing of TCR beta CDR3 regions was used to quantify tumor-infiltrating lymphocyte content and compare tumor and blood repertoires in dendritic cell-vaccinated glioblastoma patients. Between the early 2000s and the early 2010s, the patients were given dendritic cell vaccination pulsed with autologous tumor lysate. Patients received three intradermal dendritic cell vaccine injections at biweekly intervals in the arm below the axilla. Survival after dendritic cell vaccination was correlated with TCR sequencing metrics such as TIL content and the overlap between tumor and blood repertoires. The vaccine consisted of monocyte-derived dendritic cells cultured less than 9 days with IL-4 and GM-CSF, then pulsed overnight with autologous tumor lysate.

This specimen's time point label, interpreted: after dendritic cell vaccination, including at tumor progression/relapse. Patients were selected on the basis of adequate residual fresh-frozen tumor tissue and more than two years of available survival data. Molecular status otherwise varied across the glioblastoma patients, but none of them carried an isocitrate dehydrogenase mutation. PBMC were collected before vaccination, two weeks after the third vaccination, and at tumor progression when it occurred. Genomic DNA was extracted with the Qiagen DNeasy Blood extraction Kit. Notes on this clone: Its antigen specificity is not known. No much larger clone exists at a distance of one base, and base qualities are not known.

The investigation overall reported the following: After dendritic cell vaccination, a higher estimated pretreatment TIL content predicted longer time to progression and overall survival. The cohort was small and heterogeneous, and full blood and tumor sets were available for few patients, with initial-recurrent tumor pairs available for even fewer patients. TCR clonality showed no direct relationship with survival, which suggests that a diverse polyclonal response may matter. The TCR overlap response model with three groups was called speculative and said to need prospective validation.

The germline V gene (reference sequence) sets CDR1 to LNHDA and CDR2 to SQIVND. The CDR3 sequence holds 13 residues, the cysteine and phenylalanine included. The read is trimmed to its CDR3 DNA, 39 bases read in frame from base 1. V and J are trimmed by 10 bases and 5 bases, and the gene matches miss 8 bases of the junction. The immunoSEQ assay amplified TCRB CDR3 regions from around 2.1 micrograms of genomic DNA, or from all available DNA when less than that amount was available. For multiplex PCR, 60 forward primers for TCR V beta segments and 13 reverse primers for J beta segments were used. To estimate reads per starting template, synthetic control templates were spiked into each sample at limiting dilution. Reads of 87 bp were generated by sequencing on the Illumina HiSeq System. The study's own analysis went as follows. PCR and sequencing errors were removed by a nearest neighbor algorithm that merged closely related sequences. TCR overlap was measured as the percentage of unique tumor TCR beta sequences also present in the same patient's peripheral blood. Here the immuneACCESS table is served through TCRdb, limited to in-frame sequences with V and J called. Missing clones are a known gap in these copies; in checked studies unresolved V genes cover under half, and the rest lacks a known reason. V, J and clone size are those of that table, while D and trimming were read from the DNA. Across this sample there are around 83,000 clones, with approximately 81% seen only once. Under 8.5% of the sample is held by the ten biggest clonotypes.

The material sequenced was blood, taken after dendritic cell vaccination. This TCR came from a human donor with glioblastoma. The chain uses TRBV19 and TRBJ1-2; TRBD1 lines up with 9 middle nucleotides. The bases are TGTGCCATCGGGGACAGGGAGGGTTATGGCTACACCTTC. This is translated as CAIGDREGYGYTF.